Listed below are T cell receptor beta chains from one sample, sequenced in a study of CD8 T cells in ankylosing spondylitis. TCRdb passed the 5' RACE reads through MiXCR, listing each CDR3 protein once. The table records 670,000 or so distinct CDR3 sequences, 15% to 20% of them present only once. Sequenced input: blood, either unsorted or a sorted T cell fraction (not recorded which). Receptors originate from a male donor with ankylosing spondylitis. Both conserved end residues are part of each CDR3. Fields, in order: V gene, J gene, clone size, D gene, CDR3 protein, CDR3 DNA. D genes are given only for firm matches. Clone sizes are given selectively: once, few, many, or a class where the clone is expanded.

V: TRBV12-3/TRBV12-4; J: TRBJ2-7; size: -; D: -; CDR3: CASSLEAGFHEQYF; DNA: TGTGCCAGCAGTCTGGAGGCGGGGTTCCACGAGCAGTACTTC
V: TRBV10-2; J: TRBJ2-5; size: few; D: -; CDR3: CASSTSRQETQYF; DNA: TGCGCCAGCAGTACTAGCCGACAAGAGACCCAGTACTTC
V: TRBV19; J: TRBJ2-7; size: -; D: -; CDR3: CASSIGGFAYEQYF; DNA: TGTGCCAGTAGTATCGGAGGGTTCGCCTACGAGCAGTACTTC
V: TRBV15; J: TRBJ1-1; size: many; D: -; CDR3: CATSLRGEGEAFF; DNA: TGTGCCACCAGCCTAAGGGGTGAGGGTGAAGCTTTCTTT
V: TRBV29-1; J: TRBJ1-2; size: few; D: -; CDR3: CSVDLFIRQETNYGYTF; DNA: TGCAGCGTTGATCTCTTTATAAGACAGGAAACTAACTATGGCTACACCTTC
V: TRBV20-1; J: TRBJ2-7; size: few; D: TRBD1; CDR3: CSALSTGVGPYEQYF; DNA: TGCAGTGCCCTATCGACAGGGGTTGGGCCCTACGAGCAGTACTTC
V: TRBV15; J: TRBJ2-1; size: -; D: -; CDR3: CATSRGDPSNEQFF; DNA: TGTGCCACCAGCAGAGGGGACCCAAGTAATGAGCAGTTCTTC
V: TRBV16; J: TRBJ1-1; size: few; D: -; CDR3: CASSQSGGLTEAFF; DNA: TGTGCCAGCAGCCAATCGGGGGGGCTGACTGAAGCTTTCTTT
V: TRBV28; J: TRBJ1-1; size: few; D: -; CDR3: CASSRRGSVLNTEAFF; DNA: TGTGCCAGCAGCCGAAGGGGGTCGGTGTTGAACACTGAAGCTTTCTTT
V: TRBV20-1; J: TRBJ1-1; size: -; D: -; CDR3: CSARQITGANTEAFF; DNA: TGCAGTGCTAGACAAATTACTGGGGCGAACACTGAAGCTTTCTTT
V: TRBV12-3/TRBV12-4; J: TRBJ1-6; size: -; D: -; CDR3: CASSKQGTAVNSPLHF; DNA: TGTGCCAGCAGCAAACAAGGGACCGCCGTTAATTCACCCCTCCACTTT
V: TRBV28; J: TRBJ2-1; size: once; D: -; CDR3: CASSFPPDSSKQFF; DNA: TGTGCCAGCAGTTTCCCCCCCGACAGCTCCAAGCAGTTCTTC
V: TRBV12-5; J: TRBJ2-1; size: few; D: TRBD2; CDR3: CASGLESGGAYEQFF; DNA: TGTGCTAGTGGCCTAGAGAGCGGGGGGGCCTATGAGCAGTTCTTC
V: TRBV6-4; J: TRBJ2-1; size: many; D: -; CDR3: CASSAGGSYNEQFF; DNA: TGTGCCAGCAGTGCTGGAGGTTCCTACAATGAGCAGTTCTTC
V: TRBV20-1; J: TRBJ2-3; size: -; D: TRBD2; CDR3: CSGVELAGTDTQYF; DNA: TGCAGTGGGGTGGAACTAGCGGGCACAGATACGCAGTATTTT
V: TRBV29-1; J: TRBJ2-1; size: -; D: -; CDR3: CSASTGEGYNEQFF; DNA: TGCAGCGCCTCGACAGGGGAGGGCTACAATGAGCAGTTCTTC
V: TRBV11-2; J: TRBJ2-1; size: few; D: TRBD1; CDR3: CASSPGQGPHNEQFF; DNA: TGTGCCAGCAGCCCGGGACAGGGGCCACACAATGAGCAGTTCTTC
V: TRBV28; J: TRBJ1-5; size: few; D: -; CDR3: CASSLFGVLGNQPQHF; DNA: TGTGCCAGCAGTTTATTCGGGGTTTTAGGCAATCAGCCCCAGCATTTT
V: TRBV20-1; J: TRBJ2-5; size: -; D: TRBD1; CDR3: CSAWGTGGVIETQYF; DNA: TGCAGTGCTTGGGGGACAGGGGGTGTCATAGAGACCCAGTACTTC
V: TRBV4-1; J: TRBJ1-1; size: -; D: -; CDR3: CASSHQSASMNTEAFF; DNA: TGCGCCAGCAGCCATCAGTCAGCCTCTATGAACACTGAAGCTTTCTTT
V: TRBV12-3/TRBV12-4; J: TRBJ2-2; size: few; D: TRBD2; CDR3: CASSLWEGSNTGELFF; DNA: TGTGCCAGCAGTTTATGGGAGGGGTCCAACACCGGGGAGCTGTTTTTT
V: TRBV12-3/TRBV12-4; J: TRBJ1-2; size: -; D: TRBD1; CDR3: CASSRQGRGYGYTF; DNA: TGTGCCAGCAGCAGACAGGGTCGGGGCTATGGCTACACCTTC
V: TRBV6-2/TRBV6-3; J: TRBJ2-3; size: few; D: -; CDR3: CASAFTREGTDTQYF; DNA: TGTGCCAGCGCATTTACAAGGGAGGGCACAGATACGCAGTATTTT